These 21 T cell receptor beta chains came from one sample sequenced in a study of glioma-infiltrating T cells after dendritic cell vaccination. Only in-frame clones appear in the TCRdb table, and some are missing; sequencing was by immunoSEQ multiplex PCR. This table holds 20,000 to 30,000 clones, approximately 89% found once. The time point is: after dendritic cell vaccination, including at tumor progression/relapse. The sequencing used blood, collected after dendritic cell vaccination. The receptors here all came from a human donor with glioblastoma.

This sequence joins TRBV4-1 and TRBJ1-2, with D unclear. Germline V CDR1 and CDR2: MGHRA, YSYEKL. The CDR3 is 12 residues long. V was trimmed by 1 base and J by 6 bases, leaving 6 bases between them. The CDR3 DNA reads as TGCGCCAGCAGCCAAGCGGGTAATGGCTACACCTTC. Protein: CASSQAGNGYTF.

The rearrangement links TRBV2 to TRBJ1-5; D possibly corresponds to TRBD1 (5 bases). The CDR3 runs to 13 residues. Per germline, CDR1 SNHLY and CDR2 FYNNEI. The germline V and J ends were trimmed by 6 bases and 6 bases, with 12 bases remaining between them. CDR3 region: CASREGHSQPQHF. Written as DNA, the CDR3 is TGTGCCAGCAGGGAGGGGCACAGTCAGCCCCAGCATTTT.

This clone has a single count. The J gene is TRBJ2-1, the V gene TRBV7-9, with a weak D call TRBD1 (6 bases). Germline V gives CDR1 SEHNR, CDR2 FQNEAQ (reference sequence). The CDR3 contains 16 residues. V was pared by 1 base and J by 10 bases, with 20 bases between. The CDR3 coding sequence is TGTGCCAGCAGCTTAGGGGACATCCCTTACGTCGAGGAGCAGTTCTTC. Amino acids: CASSLGDIPYVEEQFF.

The CDR3 protein is CASSNPGQETQYF. As DNA, the CDR3 is TGTGCCAGCAGCAACCCGGGCCAAGAGACCCAGTACTTC. This chain joins TRBV6-5 and TRBJ2-5; no reliable D call. With 6 bases removed from V and 1 base from J, the gap between germline ends came to 9 bases. This CDR3 is 13 amino acids long. Germline CDR1 MNHEY, CDR2 SVGAGI.

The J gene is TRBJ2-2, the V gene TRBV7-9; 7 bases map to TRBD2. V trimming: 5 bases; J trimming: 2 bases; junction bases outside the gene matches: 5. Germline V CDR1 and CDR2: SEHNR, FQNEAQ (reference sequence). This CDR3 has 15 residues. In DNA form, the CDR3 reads TGTGCCAGCAGCCGACTAGCAGTTAACACCGGGGAGCTGTTTTTT. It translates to CASSRLAVNTGELFF.

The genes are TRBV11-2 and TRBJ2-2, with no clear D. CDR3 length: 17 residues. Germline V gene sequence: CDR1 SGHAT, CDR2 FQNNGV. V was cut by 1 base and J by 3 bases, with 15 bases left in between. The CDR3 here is CASSLVGVGWDTGELFF. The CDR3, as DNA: TGTGCCAGCAGCTTAGTAGGAGTAGGTTGGGACACCGGGGAGCTGTTTTTT.

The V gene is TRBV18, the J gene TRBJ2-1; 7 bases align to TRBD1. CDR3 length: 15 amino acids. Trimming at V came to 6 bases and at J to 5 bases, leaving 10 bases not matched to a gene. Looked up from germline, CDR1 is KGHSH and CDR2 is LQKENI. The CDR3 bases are TGTGCCAGCTCGCTGCCCGGGACAGAACACAATGAGCAGTTCTTC. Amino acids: CASSLPGTEHNEQFF.

CDR3: CASSEHPGLSTDTQYF. The CDR3 DNA follows: TGTGCCAGCAGTGAACACCCGGGACTAAGCACAGATACGCAGTATTTT. The chain joins TRBV6-4 to TRBJ2-3, with 7 nucleotides matching TRBD2. CDR1 MRHNA and CDR2 SNTAGT come from the germline V gene. The V and J ends lost 3 bases and 0 bases, in that order; junction bases with no gene match: 6. CDR3 length equals 16 residues.

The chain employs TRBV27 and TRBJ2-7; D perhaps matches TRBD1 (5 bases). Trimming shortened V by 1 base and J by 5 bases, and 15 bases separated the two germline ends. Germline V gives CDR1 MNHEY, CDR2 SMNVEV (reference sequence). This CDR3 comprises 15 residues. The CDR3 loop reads CASSLLGPSINEQYF. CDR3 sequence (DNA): TGTGCCAGCAGTTTATTGGGGCCCTCTATTAACGAGCAGTACTTC.

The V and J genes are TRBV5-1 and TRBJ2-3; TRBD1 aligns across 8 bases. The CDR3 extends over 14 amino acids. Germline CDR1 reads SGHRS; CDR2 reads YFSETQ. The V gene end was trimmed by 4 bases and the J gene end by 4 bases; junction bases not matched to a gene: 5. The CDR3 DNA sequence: TGCGCCAGCAGCGAAGGACAGGGTGCAGATACGCAGTATTTT. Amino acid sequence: CASSEGQGADTQYF.

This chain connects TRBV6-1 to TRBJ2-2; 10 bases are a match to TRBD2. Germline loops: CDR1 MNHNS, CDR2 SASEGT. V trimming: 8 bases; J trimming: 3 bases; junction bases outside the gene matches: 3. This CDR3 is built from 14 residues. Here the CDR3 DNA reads TGTGCCAGCGAGCGGGGGGGTTACACCGGGGAGCTGTTTTTT. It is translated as CASERGGYTGELFF.

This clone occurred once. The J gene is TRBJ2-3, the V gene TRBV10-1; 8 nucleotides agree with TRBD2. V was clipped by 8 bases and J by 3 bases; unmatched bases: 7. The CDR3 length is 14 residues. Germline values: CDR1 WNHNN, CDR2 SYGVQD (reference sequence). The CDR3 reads CASSLAAGTDTQYF. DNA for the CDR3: TGCGCCAGCTCACTAGCGGCTGGGACAGATACGCAGTATTTT.

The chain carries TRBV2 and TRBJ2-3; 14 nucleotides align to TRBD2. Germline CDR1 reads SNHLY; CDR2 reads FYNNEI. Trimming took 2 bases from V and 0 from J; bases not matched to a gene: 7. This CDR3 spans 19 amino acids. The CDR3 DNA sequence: TGTGCCAGCAGTGAACCCGGGACTAGCGGGGGCCTAAGCACAGATACGCAGTATTTT. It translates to CASSEPGTSGGLSTDTQYF.

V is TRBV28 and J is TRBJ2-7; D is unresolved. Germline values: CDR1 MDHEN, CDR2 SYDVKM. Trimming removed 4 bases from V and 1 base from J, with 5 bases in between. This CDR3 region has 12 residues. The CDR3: CASSYGSYEQYF. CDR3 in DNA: TGTGCCAGCAGTTACGGGTCCTACGAGCAGTACTTC.

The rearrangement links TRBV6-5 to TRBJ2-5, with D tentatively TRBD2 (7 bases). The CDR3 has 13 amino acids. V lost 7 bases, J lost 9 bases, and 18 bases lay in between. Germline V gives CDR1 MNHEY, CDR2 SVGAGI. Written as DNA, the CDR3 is TGTGCCAGCACCAGGGGAGGGTCGATGTCCCAGTACTTC. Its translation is CASTRGGSMSQYF.

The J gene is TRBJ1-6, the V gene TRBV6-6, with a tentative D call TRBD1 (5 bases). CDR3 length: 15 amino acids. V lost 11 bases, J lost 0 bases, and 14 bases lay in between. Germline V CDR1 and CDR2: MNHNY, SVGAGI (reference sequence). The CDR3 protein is CAARRGSSYNSPLHF. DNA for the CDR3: TGTGCCGCGCGGCGGGGGAGCTCCTATAATTCACCCCTCCACTTT.

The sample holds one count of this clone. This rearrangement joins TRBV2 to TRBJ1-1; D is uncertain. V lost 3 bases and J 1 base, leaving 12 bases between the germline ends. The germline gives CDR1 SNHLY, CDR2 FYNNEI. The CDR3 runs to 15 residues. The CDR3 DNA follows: TGTGCCAGCAGTGATCCCGGTCGGAGGAACACTGAAGCTTTCTTT. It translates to CASSDPGRRNTEAFF.

The CDR3 sequence is CASRYPTGALGETQYF. DNA for the CDR3: TGTGCCAGCAGATACCCGACAGGGGCGCTAGGAGAGACCCAGTACTTC. The chain couples TRBV7-9 to TRBJ2-5; 8 nucleotides match TRBD1. Trimming at V came to 6 bases and at J to 4 bases, leaving 13 bases not matched to a gene. The CDR3 loop spans 16 amino acids. Germline V gene sequence: CDR1 SEHNR, CDR2 FQNEAQ (reference sequence).

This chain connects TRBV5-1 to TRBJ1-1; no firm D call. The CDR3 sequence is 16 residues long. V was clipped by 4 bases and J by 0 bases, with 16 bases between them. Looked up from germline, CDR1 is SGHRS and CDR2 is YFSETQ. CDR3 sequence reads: CASSPLPGSLNTEAFF. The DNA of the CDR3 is TGCGCCAGCAGCCCCCTACCCGGGTCGTTGAACACTGAAGCTTTCTTT.

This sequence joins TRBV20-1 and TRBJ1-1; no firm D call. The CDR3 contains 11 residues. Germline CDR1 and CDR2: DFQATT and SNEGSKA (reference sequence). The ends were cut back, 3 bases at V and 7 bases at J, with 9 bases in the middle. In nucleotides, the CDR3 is TGCAGTGCTAGTTTCGAGATTGAAGCTTTCTTT. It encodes CSASFEIEAFF.

CDR3 DNA sequence: TGTGCCAGCAGTGAATTCGCGGGGACTCGGTACGAGCAGTACTTC. This sequence encodes CASSEFAGTRYEQYF. V is TRBV25-1 and J is TRBJ2-7, with D perhaps TRBD2 (6 bases). This CDR3 spans 15 amino acids. V lost 1 base and J lost 4, with 14 bases in between. Germline V CDR1 and CDR2: MGHDK, SYGVNS.